This TCR beta chain was profiled in a study of CD8 T cells in ankylosing spondylitis. V lost 3 bases, J lost 0 bases, and 11 bases lay in between. Germline assignment: CDR1 KGHSH and CDR2 LQKENI. The CDR3 has 16 amino acids. Whole-study findings and limits: Clones tied to disease were said to be significantly enriched in matched ankylosing spondylitis synovial fluid. Ankylosing spondylitis blood appeared to be characterized by a TCR beta motif of eight highly homologous variants. Both synovial fluid and blood in reactive arthritis had previously been reported to carry some motif variants.

This clonotype was seen repeatedly, ten times or more. Its cognate antigen is unknown. TCRdb passed the 5' RACE reads through MiXCR, listing each CDR3 protein once. The sample includes hundreds of thousands of distinct CDR3 sequences, roughly 24% seen only once; the top ten take under 7%. The sequenced sample consisted of blood, either unsorted or a sorted T cell fraction (not recorded which). The rearrangement joins TRBV18 to TRBJ2-2, with D perhaps TRBD2 (6 bases). The receptor was isolated from a male donor with ankylosing spondylitis or in good health (not recorded which). CDR3 bases: TGTGCCAGCTCACCGGGGACTCGGTCGAACACCGGGGAGCTGTTTTTT. It encodes CASSPGTRSNTGELFF.